This TCR beta chain was observed in a study of cytomegalovirus exposure and HLA in healthy donors. V lost 5 bases to trimming and J lost 3 bases; unmatched junction nucleotides: 8. The CDR3 has 15 amino acids. Germline lookup yields CDR1 KGHSH and CDR2 LQKENI. Both 60 Vbeta primers and 13 Jbeta primers went into the PCR. Libraries were prepared by immunoSEQ multiplex PCR; TCRdb keeps only in-frame clonotypes and omits some of them. This repertoire shows around 160,000 clones, roughly 79% found once; its top ten account for around 15%. On this clone itself: The antigen is not known.

Study results and caveats: The classifier was said to identify cytomegalovirus status with high specificity and sensitivity.

V gene TRBV18 combines with J gene TRBJ2-3, with 7 bases aligning to TRBD2. This sequence was found in a man in his forties or fifties in good health and CMV-seropositive. The specimen sequenced was PBMCs. CDR3 region: CASSSSASGTDTQYF. CDR3 sequence (DNA): TGTGCCAGCTCATCTTCGGCTAGCGGTACAGATACGCAGTATTTT.